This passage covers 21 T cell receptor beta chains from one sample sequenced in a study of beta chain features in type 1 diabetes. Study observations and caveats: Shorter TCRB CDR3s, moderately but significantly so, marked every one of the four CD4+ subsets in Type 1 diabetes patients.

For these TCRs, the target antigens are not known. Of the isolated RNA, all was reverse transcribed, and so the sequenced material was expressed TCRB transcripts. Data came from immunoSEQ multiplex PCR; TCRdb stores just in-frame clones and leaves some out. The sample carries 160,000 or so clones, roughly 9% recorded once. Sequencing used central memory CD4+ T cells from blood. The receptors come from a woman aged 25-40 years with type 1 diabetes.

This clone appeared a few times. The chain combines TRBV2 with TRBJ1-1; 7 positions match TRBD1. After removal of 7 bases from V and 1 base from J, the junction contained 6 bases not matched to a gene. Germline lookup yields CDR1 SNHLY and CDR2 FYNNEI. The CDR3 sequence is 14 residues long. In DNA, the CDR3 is TGTGCCAGCATGGTGTACAGGGGGAACACTGAAGCTTTCTTT. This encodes CASMVYRGNTEAFF.

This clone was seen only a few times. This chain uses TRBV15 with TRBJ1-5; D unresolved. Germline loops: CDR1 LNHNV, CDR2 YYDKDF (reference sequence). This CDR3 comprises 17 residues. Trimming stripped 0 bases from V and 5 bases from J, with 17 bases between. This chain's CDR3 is CATSRDPGGNRYQPQHF. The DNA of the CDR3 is TGTGCCACCAGCAGAGATCCGGGAGGTAACCGGTATCAGCCCCAGCATTTT.

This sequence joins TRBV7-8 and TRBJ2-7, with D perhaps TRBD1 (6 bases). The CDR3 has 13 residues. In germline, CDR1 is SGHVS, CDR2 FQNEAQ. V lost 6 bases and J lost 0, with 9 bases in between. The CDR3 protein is CASSRGSSYEQYF. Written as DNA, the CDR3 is TGTGCCAGCAGTAGGGGGAGCTCCTACGAGCAGTACTTC.

The CDR3 DNA follows: TGTGCCAGCAGTCAGAACCCGACAGGGGCCGTGGAGACCCAGTACTTC. As protein: CASSQNPTGAVETQYF. The chain employs TRBV27 and TRBJ2-5; TRBD1 matches 8 bases. Germline CDR1 MNHEY, CDR2 SMNVEV (reference sequence). The CDR3 loop spans 16 amino acids. V dropped 5 bases and J dropped 5; count of bases not matched to a gene: 13.

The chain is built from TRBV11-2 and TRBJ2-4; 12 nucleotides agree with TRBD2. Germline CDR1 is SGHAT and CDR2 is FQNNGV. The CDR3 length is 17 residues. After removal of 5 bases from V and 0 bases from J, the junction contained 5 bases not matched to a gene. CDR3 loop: CASSARLAGVAKNIQYF. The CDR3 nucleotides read TGTGCCAGCAGCGCAAGACTAGCGGGAGTAGCCAAAAACATTCAGTACTTC. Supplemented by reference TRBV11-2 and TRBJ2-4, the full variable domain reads EAGVAQSPRYKIIEKRQSVAFWCNPISGHATLYWYQQILGQGPKLLIQFQNNGVVDDSQLPKDRFSAERLKGVDSTLKIQPAKLEDSAVYLCASSARLAGVAKNIQYFGAGTRLSVL.

Here the CDR3 DNA reads TGTGCCAGCAGCGTAGTCCCGAATCAGCCCCAGCATTTT. It codes for CASSVVPNQPQHF. The chain carries TRBV9 and TRBJ1-5; no definite D call. The CDR3 consists of 13 residues. Trimming shortened V by 0 bases and J by 4 bases, and 5 bases separated the two germline ends. Looked up from germline, CDR1 is SGDLS and CDR2 is YYNGEE. Using reference TRBV9 and TRBJ1-5 for the parts outside the CDR3, the full variable domain is DSGVTQTPKHLITATGQRVTLRCSPRSGDLSVYWYQQSLDQGLQFLIQYYNGEERAKGNILERFSAQQFPDLHSELNLSSLELGDSALYFCASSVVPNQPQHFGDGTRLSIL.

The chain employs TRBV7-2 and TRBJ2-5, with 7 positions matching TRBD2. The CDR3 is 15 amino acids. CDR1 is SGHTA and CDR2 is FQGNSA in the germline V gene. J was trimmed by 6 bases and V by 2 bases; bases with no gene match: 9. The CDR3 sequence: CASSLWSGRGKTQYF. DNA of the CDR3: TGTGCCAGCAGCTTATGGTCAGGGAGGGGAAAGACCCAGTACTTC. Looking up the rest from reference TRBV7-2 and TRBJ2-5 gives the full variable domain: GAGVSQSPSNKVTEKGKDVELRCDPISGHTALYWYRQSLGQGLEFLIYFQGNSAPDKSGLPSDRFSAERTGGSVSTLTIQRTQQEDSAVYLCASSLWSGRGKTQYFGPGTRLLVL.

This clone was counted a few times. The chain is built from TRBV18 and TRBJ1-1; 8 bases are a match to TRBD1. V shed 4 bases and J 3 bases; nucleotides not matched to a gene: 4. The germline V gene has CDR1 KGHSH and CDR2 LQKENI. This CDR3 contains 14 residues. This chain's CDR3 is CASSLGQADTEAFF. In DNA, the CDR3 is TGTGCCAGCTCACTGGGACAGGCAGACACTGAAGCTTTCTTT.

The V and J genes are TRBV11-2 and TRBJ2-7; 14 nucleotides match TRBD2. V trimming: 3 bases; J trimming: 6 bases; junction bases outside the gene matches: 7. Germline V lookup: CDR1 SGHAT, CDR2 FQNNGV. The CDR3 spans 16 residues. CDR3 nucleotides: TGTGCCAGCAGCTTCGGTGGGACTAGCGGGAGAATCGAGCAGTACTTC. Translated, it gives CASSFGGTSGRIEQYF.

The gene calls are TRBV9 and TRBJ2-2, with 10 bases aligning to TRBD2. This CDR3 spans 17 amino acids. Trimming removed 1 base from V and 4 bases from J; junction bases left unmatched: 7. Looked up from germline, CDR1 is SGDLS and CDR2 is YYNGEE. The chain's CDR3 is CASSVLAGVPTTGELFF. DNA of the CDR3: TGTGCCAGCAGCGTACTAGCGGGAGTCCCGACCACCGGGGAGCTGTTTTTT. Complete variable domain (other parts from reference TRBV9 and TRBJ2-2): DSGVTQTPKHLITATGQRVTLRCSPRSGDLSVYWYQQSLDQGLQFLIQYYNGEERAKGNILERFSAQQFPDLHSELNLSSLELGDSALYFCASSVLAGVPTTGELFFGEGSRLTVL.

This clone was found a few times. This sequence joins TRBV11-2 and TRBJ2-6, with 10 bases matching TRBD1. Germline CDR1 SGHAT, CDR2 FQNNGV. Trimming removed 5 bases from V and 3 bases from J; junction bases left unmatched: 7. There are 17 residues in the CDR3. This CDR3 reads CASSTRQGARGANVLTF. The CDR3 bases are TGTGCCAGCAGCACAAGACAGGGGGCGCGTGGGGCCAACGTCCTGACTTTC. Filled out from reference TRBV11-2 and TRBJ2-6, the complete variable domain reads EAGVAQSPRYKIIEKRQSVAFWCNPISGHATLYWYQQILGQGPKLLIQFQNNGVVDDSQLPKDRFSAERLKGVDSTLKIQPAKLEDSAVYLCASSTRQGARGANVLTFGAGSRLTVL.

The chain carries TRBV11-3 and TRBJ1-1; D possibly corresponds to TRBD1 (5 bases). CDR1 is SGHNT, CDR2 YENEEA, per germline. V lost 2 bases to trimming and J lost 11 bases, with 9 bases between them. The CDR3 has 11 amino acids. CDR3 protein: CASSLRGIAFF. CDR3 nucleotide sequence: TGTGCCAGCAGCTTACGGGGGATCGCTTTCTTT. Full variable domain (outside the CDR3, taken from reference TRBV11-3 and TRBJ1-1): EAGVVQSPRYKIIEKKQPVAFWCNPISGHNTLYWYLQNLGQGPELLIRYENEEAVDDSQLPKDRFSAERLKGVDSTLKIQPAELGDSAVYLCASSLRGIAFFGQGTRLTVV.

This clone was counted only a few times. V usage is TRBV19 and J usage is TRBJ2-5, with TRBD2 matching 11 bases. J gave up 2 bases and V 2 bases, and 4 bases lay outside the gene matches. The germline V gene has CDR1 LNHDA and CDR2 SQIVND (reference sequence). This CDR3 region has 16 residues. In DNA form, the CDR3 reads TGTGCCAGTAGTATAATGACTAGCGGGAATCAAGAGACCCAGTACTTC. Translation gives CASSIMTSGNQETQYF.

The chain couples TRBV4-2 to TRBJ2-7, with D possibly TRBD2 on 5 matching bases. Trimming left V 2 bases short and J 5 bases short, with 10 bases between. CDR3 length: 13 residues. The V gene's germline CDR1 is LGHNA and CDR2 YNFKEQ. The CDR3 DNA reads TGTGCCAGCAGCCAACTCCGGGAAAACGAGCAGTACTTC. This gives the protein CASSQLRENEQYF.

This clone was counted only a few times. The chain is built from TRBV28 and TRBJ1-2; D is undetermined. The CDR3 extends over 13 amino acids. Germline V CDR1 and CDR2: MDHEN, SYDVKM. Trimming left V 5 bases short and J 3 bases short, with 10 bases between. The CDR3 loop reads CASSAGRDYGYTF. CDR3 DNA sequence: TGTGCCAGCAGTGCCGGGAGGGACTATGGCTACACCTTC.

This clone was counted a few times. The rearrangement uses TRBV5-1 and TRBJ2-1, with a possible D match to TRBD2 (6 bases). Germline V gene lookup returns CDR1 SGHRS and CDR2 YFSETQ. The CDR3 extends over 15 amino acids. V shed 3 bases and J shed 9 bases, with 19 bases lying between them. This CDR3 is CASSSQPTDGSEQFF. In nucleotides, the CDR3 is TGCGCCAGCAGCTCCCAGCCGACAGACGGGAGTGAGCAGTTCTTC.

Here the CDR3 reads CASSIQGSAYNEQFF. The CDR3 bases are TGTGCCAGTAGTATTCAGGGGTCAGCCTACAATGAGCAGTTCTTC. The rearrangement uses TRBV19 and TRBJ2-1; D may be TRBD1 (6 bases). This CDR3 has 15 residues. The germline V gene has CDR1 LNHDA and CDR2 SQIVND (reference sequence). Between the trimmed V and J ends, which lost 3 bases and 2 bases, there was a span of 11 bases.

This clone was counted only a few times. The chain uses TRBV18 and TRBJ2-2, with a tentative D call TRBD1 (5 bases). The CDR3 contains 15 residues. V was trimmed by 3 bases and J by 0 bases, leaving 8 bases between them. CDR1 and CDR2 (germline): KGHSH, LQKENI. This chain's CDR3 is CASSPPGTNTGELFF. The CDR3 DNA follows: TGTGCCAGCTCACCTCCAGGGACGAACACCGGGGAGCTGTTTTTT.

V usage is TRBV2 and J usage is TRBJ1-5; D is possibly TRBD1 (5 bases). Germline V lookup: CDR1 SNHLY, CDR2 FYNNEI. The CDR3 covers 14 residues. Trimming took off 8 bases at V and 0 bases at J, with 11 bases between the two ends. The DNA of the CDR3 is TGTGCCAGCCAAGACAGTTTTAGCAATCAGCCCCAGCATTTT. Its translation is CASQDSFSNQPQHF.

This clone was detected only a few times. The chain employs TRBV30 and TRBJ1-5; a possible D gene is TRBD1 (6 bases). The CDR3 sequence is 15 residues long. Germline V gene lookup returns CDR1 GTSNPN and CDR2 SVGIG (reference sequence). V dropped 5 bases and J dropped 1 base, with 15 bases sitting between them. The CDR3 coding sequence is TGTGCCTGGCCCCTCAAGGGACAAAGCAATCAGCCCCAGCATTTT. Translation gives CAWPLKGQSNQPQHF.

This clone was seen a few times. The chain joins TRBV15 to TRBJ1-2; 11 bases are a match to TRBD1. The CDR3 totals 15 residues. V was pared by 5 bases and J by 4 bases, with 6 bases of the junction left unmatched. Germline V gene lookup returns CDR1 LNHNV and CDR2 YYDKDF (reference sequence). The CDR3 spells CATSASGQGAYGYTF. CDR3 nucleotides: TGTGCCACCAGCGCCAGTGGACAGGGGGCCTATGGCTACACCTTC.